Listed below are T cell receptor beta chains from one sample, sequenced in a study of CD8 T cells in ankylosing spondylitis. TCRdb used MiXCR to reprocess the 5' RACE reads, holding one entry per CDR3 protein. The data hold about 280,000 distinct CDR3 sequences, with 20% observed a single time. The sample taken for sequencing was blood, either unsorted or a sorted T cell fraction (not recorded which). The receptor source for this set is a male donor with ankylosing spondylitis or in good health (not recorded which). Each CDR3 is given with its conserved first and last residue. The order of the fields is CDR3 protein, CDR3 DNA, V gene, D gene, J gene, clone size. The D gene is left open where the match is weak. Clone size is not always given. Where it is, it says once, few, many or a class for expanded clones.

CDR3 protein: CASRRTSGGINEQFF
CDR3 DNA: TGTGCCAGCAGGCGGACTAGCGGGGGTATCAATGAGCAGTTCTTC
V gene: TRBV6-1
D gene: TRBD2
J gene: TRBJ2-1
clone size: .

CDR3 protein: CASSLLTHWSSGNTIYF
CDR3 DNA: TGTGCCAGCAGCTTGCTAACCCATTGGAGCTCTGGAAACACCATATATTTT
V gene: TRBV7-2
D gene: .
J gene: TRBJ1-3
clone size: .

CDR3 protein: CSAIGLAGTVNTQYF
CDR3 DNA: TGCAGTGCCATCGGACTAGCGGGGACCGTGAATACGCAGTATTTT
V gene: TRBV20-1
D gene: TRBD2
J gene: TRBJ2-3
clone size: few

CDR3 protein: CASSKRESKNIQYF
CDR3 DNA: TGTGCCAGCAGCAAGAGGGAGAGCAAAAACATTCAGTACTTC
V gene: TRBV21-1
D gene: .
J gene: TRBJ2-4
clone size: .

CDR3 protein: CSASGWSSYNEQFF
CDR3 DNA: TGCAGTGCTAGCGGGTGGAGCTCCTACAATGAGCAGTTCTTC
V gene: TRBV20-1
D gene: .
J gene: TRBJ2-1
clone size: .

CDR3 protein: CASSGSTGELFF
CDR3 DNA: TGCGCCAGCAGCGGGAGCACCGGGGAGCTGTTTTTT
V gene: TRBV5-1
D gene: .
J gene: TRBJ2-2
clone size: many

CDR3 protein: CSVSGEAGGNTIYF
CDR3 DNA: TGCAGCGTTAGCGGCGAGGCAGGGGGGAACACCATATATTTT
V gene: TRBV29-1
D gene: TRBD1
J gene: TRBJ1-3
clone size: few

CDR3 protein: CASSVRGLSTDTQYF
CDR3 DNA: TGTGCCAGCAGCGTCCGGGGCTTGAGCACAGATACGCAGTATTTT
V gene: TRBV9
D gene: .
J gene: TRBJ2-3
clone size: .

CDR3 protein: CASSSLVVDTQYF
CDR3 DNA: TGCGCCAGCAGCTCCCTAGTAGTAGATACGCAGTATTTT
V gene: TRBV5-1
D gene: .
J gene: TRBJ2-3
clone size: few

CDR3 protein: CASSFRQTREGRTPQIGRDTQYF
CDR3 DNA: TGTGCCAGCAGTTTTCGACAGACCCGGGAGGGCCGGACCCCACAGATAGGCCGTGATACGCAGTATTTT
V gene: TRBV28
D gene: TRBD2
J gene: TRBJ2-3
clone size: .

CDR3 protein: CASSRQGTEAFF
CDR3 DNA: TGCGCCAGCAGTCGCCAGGGGACTGAAGCTTTCTTT
V gene: TRBV5-1
D gene: .
J gene: TRBJ1-1
clone size: .

CDR3 protein: CSAPQGMDNSPLHF
CDR3 DNA: TGCAGTGCTCCGCAGGGCATGGATAATTCACCCCTCCACTTT
V gene: TRBV20-1
D gene: .
J gene: TRBJ1-6
clone size: many

CDR3 protein: CATSPRKHTQYF
CDR3 DNA: TGTGCCACCTCTCCACGAAAACATACGCAGTATTTT
V gene: TRBV10-3
D gene: .
J gene: TRBJ2-3
clone size: many

CDR3 protein: CASSRGTSGNEKLFF
CDR3 DNA: TGTGCCAGCAGCCGAGGGACCTCGGGTAATGAAAAACTGTTTTTT
V gene: TRBV4-2
D gene: .
J gene: TRBJ1-4
clone size: .

CDR3 protein: CASSKGDDSGGHSTDTQYF
CDR3 DNA: TGTGCCAGCAGCAAAGGGGATGATAGCGGGGGGCACAGCACAGATACGCAGTATTTT
V gene: TRBV21-1
D gene: .
J gene: TRBJ2-3
clone size: .

CDR3 protein: CASSLQGSSYNEQFF
CDR3 DNA: TGTGCCAGCAGCTTACAGGGAAGCTCCTACAATGAGCAGTTCTTC
V gene: TRBV13
D gene: .
J gene: TRBJ2-1
clone size: many

CDR3 protein: CASSFGLAGGRETQYF
CDR3 DNA: TGTGCCAGCAGTTTCGGACTAGCGGGGGGAAGGGAGACCCAGTACTTC
V gene: TRBV12-3/TRBV12-4
D gene: TRBD2
J gene: TRBJ2-5
clone size: .

CDR3 protein: CASSRQGARETQYF
CDR3 DNA: TGTGCCAGCAGTCGACAGGGGGCGAGGGAGACCCAGTACTTC
V gene: TRBV11-2
D gene: TRBD1
J gene: TRBJ2-5
clone size: many

CDR3 protein: CASTKSGNYGYTF
CDR3 DNA: TGTGCCAGCACCAAATCGGGGAACTATGGCTACACCTTC
V gene: TRBV12-3/TRBV12-4
D gene: .
J gene: TRBJ1-2
clone size: .

CDR3 protein: CATSDPSLDAETQYF
CDR3 DNA: TGTGCCACCAGTGATCCTTCACTAGATGCGGAGACCCAGTACTTC
V gene: TRBV24-1
D gene: .
J gene: TRBJ2-5
clone size: .

CDR3 protein: CSGSRGQGNSPLHF
CDR3 DNA: TGCAGCGGGTCACGGGGACAGGGTAATTCACCCCTCCACTTT
V gene: TRBV29-1
D gene: TRBD1
J gene: TRBJ1-6
clone size: .

CDR3 protein: CASMTVDEQFF
CDR3 DNA: TGTGCCAGCATGACAGTTGATGAGCAGTTCTTC
V gene: TRBV12-3/TRBV12-4
D gene: .
J gene: TRBJ2-1
clone size: .

CDR3 protein: CASSGQSTGELFF
CDR3 DNA: TGTGCCAGCTCGGGACAAAGCACCGGGGAGCTGTTTTTT
V gene: TRBV6-2/TRBV6-3
D gene: .
J gene: TRBJ2-2
clone size: few

CDR3 protein: CASSLTGGSYEQFF
CDR3 DNA: TGTGCCAGCAGCTTAACAGGGGGCTCTTATGAGCAGTTCTTC
V gene: TRBV7-2
D gene: TRBD1
J gene: TRBJ2-1
clone size: .

CDR3 protein: CASSYDGRGLWTGELFF
CDR3 DNA: TGTGCCAGCAGTTACGATGGCAGGGGGCTTTGGACCGGGGAGCTGTTTTTT
V gene: TRBV6-5
D gene: TRBD1
J gene: TRBJ2-2
clone size: few

CDR3 protein: CASSEFSVNQPQHF
CDR3 DNA: TGTGCCAGCAGTGAATTTTCCGTAAATCAGCCCCAGCATTTT
V gene: TRBV6-1
D gene: .
J gene: TRBJ1-5
clone size: .

CDR3 protein: CASSLGAQGSYNEQFF
CDR3 DNA: TGTGCCAGCAGCTTAGGTGCACAGGGCTCCTACAATGAGCAGTTCTTC
V gene: TRBV7-9
D gene: .
J gene: TRBJ2-1
clone size: .

CDR3 protein: CASSLGQLRNEKLFF
CDR3 DNA: TGTGCCAGCAGCTTGGGACAATTACGAAATGAAAAACTGTTTTTT
V gene: TRBV7-6
D gene: .
J gene: TRBJ1-4
clone size: few

CDR3 protein: CASSHRQGGNEKLFF
CDR3 DNA: TGTGCCAGCAGTCATAGACAGGGGGGGAATGAAAAACTGTTTTTT
V gene: TRBV12-3/TRBV12-4
D gene: TRBD1
J gene: TRBJ1-4
clone size: .

CDR3 protein: CASSLRAGANVLTF
CDR3 DNA: TGCGCCAGCAGCTTACGGGCTGGGGCCAACGTCCTGACTTTC
V gene: TRBV5-1
D gene: .
J gene: TRBJ2-6
clone size: .

CDR3 protein: CASSLGDSSETQYF
CDR3 DNA: TGCGCCAGCAGCTTGGGGGACAGTTCAGAGACCCAGTACTTC
V gene: TRBV5-1
D gene: TRBD1
J gene: TRBJ2-5
clone size: few

CDR3 protein: CASSLVQGPTGELFF
CDR3 DNA: TGTGCCAGCAGTTTAGTGCAGGGGCCCACCGGGGAGCTGTTTTTT
V gene: TRBV12-3/TRBV12-4
D gene: .
J gene: TRBJ2-2
clone size: few

CDR3 protein: CASSRRTGFTDTQYF
CDR3 DNA: TGTGCCAGCAGCCGGAGGACAGGGTTCACAGATACGCAGTATTTT
V gene: TRBV14
D gene: TRBD1
J gene: TRBJ2-3
clone size: few

CDR3 protein: CASSSGQGDYQPQHF
CDR3 DNA: TGTGCCAGCAGTTCGGGACAGGGGGACTATCAGCCCCAGCATTTT
V gene: TRBV27
D gene: TRBD1
J gene: TRBJ1-5
clone size: few

CDR3 protein: CASRPVLGTSNTGELFF
CDR3 DNA: TGTGCCAGCAGGCCCGTCCTCGGGACGAGTAACACCGGGGAGCTGTTTTTT
V gene: TRBV6-1
D gene: .
J gene: TRBJ2-2
clone size: few

CDR3 protein: CSVAGTSPFPQETQYF
CDR3 DNA: TGCAGCGTTGCCGGGACTTCACCGTTCCCCCAAGAGACCCAGTACTTC
V gene: TRBV29-1
D gene: .
J gene: TRBJ2-5
clone size: .

CDR3 protein: CASSEQYRIAKNIQYF
CDR3 DNA: TGCGCCAGCAGTGAGCAATATCGCATAGCCAAAAACATTCAGTACTTC
V gene: TRBV10-2
D gene: .
J gene: TRBJ2-4
clone size: .

CDR3 protein: CASSRLRTGELFF
CDR3 DNA: TGCGCCAGCAGTAGGTTGAGAACCGGGGAGCTGTTTTTT
V gene: TRBV10-2
D gene: .
J gene: TRBJ2-2
clone size: few

CDR3 protein: CASSPSRQGARDSNQPQHF
CDR3 DNA: TGCGCCAGCAGCCCCTCCAGACAGGGGGCTCGGGATAGCAATCAGCCCCAGCATTTT
V gene: TRBV4-1
D gene: TRBD1
J gene: TRBJ1-5
clone size: .

CDR3 protein: CASSLGTQNTGELFF
CDR3 DNA: TGTGCCAGCAGCTTAGGAACCCAGAACACCGGGGAGCTGTTTTTT
V gene: TRBV11-2
D gene: .
J gene: TRBJ2-2
clone size: .

CDR3 protein: CASSWVGQNQETQYF
CDR3 DNA: TGCGCCAGCAGCTGGGTGGGACAGAACCAAGAGACCCAGTACTTC
V gene: TRBV5-1
D gene: TRBD1
J gene: TRBJ2-5
clone size: few

CDR3 protein: CASSLNTGSYNEQFF
CDR3 DNA: TGCGCCAGCAGCTTGAACACAGGCTCCTACAATGAGCAGTTCTTC
V gene: TRBV5-1
D gene: .
J gene: TRBJ2-1
clone size: many

CDR3 protein: CASSLPQLAGIADTQYF
CDR3 DNA: TGCGCCAGCAGCCTTCCCCAGCTAGCGGGAATTGCAGATACGCAGTATTTT
V gene: TRBV4-1
D gene: TRBD2
J gene: TRBJ2-3
clone size: few

CDR3 protein: CASSYSISGTNTGELFF
CDR3 DNA: TGTGCCAGCAGTTACTCGATTTCCGGCACGAACACCGGGGAGCTGTTTTTT
V gene: TRBV6-2/TRBV6-3
D gene: .
J gene: TRBJ2-2
clone size: few

CDR3 protein: CASSHLAGAGANTGELFF
CDR3 DNA: TGTGCCAGCAGTCACCTAGCGGGAGCAGGCGCGAACACCGGGGAGCTGTTTTTT
V gene: TRBV28
D gene: TRBD2
J gene: TRBJ2-2
clone size: few

CDR3 protein: CASSTVQAPGELFF
CDR3 DNA: TGTGCCAGCAGCACAGTCCAAGCCCCCGGGGAGCTGTTTTTT
V gene: TRBV5-4
D gene: .
J gene: TRBJ2-2
clone size: few

CDR3 protein: CASSLGRRDEQFF
CDR3 DNA: TGTGCCAGCAGCCTTGGGCGAAGAGATGAGCAGTTCTTC
V gene: TRBV28
D gene: .
J gene: TRBJ2-1
clone size: .

CDR3 protein: CASSLISRRDYNEQFF
CDR3 DNA: TGTGCCAGCAGCTTAATAAGCAGGAGGGACTACAATGAGCAGTTCTTC
V gene: TRBV7-8
D gene: .
J gene: TRBJ2-1
clone size: many

CDR3 protein: CASSLGGTYGYTF
CDR3 DNA: TGTGCCAGCAGTTTAGGGGGCACCTATGGCTACACCTTC
V gene: TRBV12-3/TRBV12-4
D gene: .
J gene: TRBJ1-2
clone size: few

CDR3 protein: CASSQFPPAGNSGANVLTF
CDR3 DNA: TGTGCCAGCAGCCAATTCCCTCCAGCGGGAAACTCTGGGGCCAACGTCCTGACTTTC
V gene: TRBV3-1
D gene: TRBD2
J gene: TRBJ2-6
clone size: .

CDR3 protein: CASSFGTSMNQETQYF
CDR3 DNA: TGCGCCAGCAGCTTCGGGACCTCGATGAACCAAGAGACCCAGTACTTC
V gene: TRBV5-1
D gene: .
J gene: TRBJ2-5
clone size: .

CDR3 protein: CATSRDRGGGSSGANVLTF
CDR3 DNA: TGTGCCACCAGCAGAGATCGTGGCGGGGGCAGCTCTGGGGCCAACGTCCTGACTTTC
V gene: TRBV15
D gene: .
J gene: TRBJ2-6
clone size: .

CDR3 protein: CASSLGRTEYSYNEQFF
CDR3 DNA: TGTGCCAGCAGCTTAGGGAGGACAGAGTACTCCTACAATGAGCAGTTCTTC
V gene: TRBV7-8
D gene: .
J gene: TRBJ2-1
clone size: few

CDR3 protein: CASSYSVGTGTDTQYF
CDR3 DNA: TGTGCCAGCAGTTACTCGGTGGGGACAGGCACAGATACGCAGTATTTT
V gene: TRBV6-5
D gene: TRBD1
J gene: TRBJ2-3
clone size: many

CDR3 protein: CASSQTGVYAEAFF
CDR3 DNA: TGTGCCAGCAGCCAAACAGGGGTGTACGCTGAAGCTTTCTTT
V gene: TRBV3-1
D gene: TRBD1
J gene: TRBJ1-1
clone size: .

CDR3 protein: CASRQGQNSNQPQHF
CDR3 DNA: TGTGCCAGCAGACAGGGACAGAATAGCAATCAGCCCCAGCATTTT
V gene: TRBV28
D gene: TRBD1
J gene: TRBJ1-5
clone size: few

CDR3 protein: CASSLALGSGELFF
CDR3 DNA: TGTGCCAGCAGCTTAGCGCTGGGTTCCGGGGAGCTGTTTTTT
V gene: TRBV7-9
D gene: .
J gene: TRBJ2-2
clone size: .

CDR3 protein: CASSPRGRGGYNEQFF
CDR3 DNA: TGCGCCAGCAGCCCCCGAGGTCGGGGGGGCTACAATGAGCAGTTCTTC
V gene: TRBV5-1
D gene: TRBD2
J gene: TRBJ2-1
clone size: .

CDR3 protein: CSVPLQEHNEQFF
CDR3 DNA: TGCAGCGTTCCATTACAGGAACACAATGAGCAGTTCTTC
V gene: TRBV29-1
D gene: .
J gene: TRBJ2-1
clone size: few